Listed below are T cell receptor beta chains from one sample, sequenced in a study of CD8 T cells in ankylosing spondylitis. TCRdb re-derived calls from the 5' RACE reads in MiXCR, one entry per CDR3 protein. The sample shows a few hundred thousand distinct CDR3 sequences, 20% to 25% of them seen only once. Specimen: blood, either unsorted or a sorted T cell fraction (not recorded which). These receptors all stem from a male donor with ankylosing spondylitis. The conserved cysteine and the conserved F or W are not part of the CDR3 here. The order of the fields is V gene, J gene, CDR3 protein.

TRBV20-1,TRBJ2-7,SARAGLPPYEQY
TRBV18,TRBJ2-5,ASSPGQETQY
TRBV20-1,TRBJ2-4,SARVTGENIQY
TRBV6-5,TRBJ2-3,ASSYSKWVTDTQY
TRBV28,TRBJ2-7,ASVRGRRTYEQY
TRBV18,TRBJ2-1,ASSPDGTWQF
TRBV29-1,TRBJ2-7,SVEDGQLYEQY
TRBV10-2,TRBJ2-2,ASSGPGLAGTNTGELF
TRBV6-2/TRBV6-3,TRBJ2-5,ASSYAQLAGSQY
TRBV11-2,TRBJ2-7,ASSPDGLYEQY
TRBV27,TRBJ1-1,ASSPRTTNTEAF
TRBV5-6,TRBJ2-7,ASSTDRPRYEQY
TRBV20-1,TRBJ2-3,SARSTVDTQY
TRBV24-1,TRBJ2-7,ATSDTGGTYEQY
TRBV9,TRBJ1-1,ASSPSGTGATEAF
TRBV4-2,TRBJ2-5,ASSQTSNQETQY
TRBV6-1,TRBJ2-7,ASFAGLRAYEQY
TRBV20-1,TRBJ2-1,SARDRLAGVNEQF
TRBV10-3,TRBJ1-2,AISDRSGDGYT
TRBV20-1,TRBJ2-3,SARGTGPADTQY
TRBV6-1,TRBJ1-2,ASSEAFGTQKIAYGYT
TRBV7-9,TRBJ1-1,ASGGGGSEAF
TRBV27,TRBJ2-5,ASQTRVGETQY
TRBV7-2,TRBJ2-2,ASSPHMTGELF
TRBV10-2,TRBJ1-5,ASSSGTAYQPQH
TRBV14,TRBJ2-3,ASSQWAGLAGADTQY
TRBV9,TRBJ2-1,ASTVYGNEQF
TRBV12-3/TRBV12-4,TRBJ2-3,ASRSSGTDTQY
TRBV5-6,TRBJ1-2,ASSRTTGPGSYT
TRBV4-3,TRBJ2-6,ASSQEFVHSGANVLT
TRBV7-2,TRBJ2-3,ASSLRVNLERTDTQY
TRBV7-9,TRBJ2-2,ASSQLAGDIPELF
TRBV11-3,TRBJ2-1,ASSFMSVPNEQF
TRBV12-3/TRBV12-4,TRBJ2-7,ASSGLAGVTEQY
TRBV4-2,TRBJ2-5,ASSQVGQGSETQY
TRBV6-2/TRBV6-3,TRBJ2-1,ASSYLSGRTYNEQF
TRBV11-3,TRBJ2-5,ASSPRNSGETQY
TRBV5-1,TRBJ2-2,ASSPDRGGTGELF